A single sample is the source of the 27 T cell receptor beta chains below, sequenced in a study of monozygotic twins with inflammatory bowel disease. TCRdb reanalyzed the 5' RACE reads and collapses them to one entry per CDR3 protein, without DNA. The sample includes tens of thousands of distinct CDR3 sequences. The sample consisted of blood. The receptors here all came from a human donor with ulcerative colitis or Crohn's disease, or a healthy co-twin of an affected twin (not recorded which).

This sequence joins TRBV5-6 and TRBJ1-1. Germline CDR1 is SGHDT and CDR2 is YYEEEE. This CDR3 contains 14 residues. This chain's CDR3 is CASSLGLDDTEAFF.

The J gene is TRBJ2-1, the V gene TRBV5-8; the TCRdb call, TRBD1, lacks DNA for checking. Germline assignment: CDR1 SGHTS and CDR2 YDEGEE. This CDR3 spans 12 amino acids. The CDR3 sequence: CASRSGGYEQFF.

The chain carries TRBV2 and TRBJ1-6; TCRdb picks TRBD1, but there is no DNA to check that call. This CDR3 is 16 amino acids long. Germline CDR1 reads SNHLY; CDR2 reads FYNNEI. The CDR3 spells CASSWTGSSYNSPLHF.

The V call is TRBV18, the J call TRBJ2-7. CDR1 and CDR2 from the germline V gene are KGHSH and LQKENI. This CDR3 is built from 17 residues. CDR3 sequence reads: CASSPPGHKTSSYEQYF.

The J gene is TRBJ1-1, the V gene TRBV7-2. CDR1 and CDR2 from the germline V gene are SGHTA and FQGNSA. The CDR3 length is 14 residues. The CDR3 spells CASSLRAVNTEAFF.

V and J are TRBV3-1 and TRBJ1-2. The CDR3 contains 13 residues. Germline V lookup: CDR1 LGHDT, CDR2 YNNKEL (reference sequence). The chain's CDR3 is CASSLGVNYGYTF.

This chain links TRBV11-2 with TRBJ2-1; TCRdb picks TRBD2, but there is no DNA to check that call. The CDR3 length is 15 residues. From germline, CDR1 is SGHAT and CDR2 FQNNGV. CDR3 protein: CASSLEPAGRDEQFF.

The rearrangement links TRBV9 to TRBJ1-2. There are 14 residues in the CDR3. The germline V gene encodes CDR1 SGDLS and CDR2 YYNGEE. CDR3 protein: CASSARTGRVGYTF.

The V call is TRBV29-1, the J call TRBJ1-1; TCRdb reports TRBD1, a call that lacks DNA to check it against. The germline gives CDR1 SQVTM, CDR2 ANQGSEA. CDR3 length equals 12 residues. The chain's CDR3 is CSGRTGETEAFF.

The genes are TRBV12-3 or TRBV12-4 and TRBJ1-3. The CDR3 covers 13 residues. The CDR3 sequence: CAGSRNAGNTIYF.

CDR3 protein: CASSQDLPDTEAFF. The rearrangement links TRBV3-1 to TRBJ1-1. The CDR3 consists of 14 residues. Germline V gene lookup returns CDR1 LGHDT and CDR2 YNNKEL (reference sequence).

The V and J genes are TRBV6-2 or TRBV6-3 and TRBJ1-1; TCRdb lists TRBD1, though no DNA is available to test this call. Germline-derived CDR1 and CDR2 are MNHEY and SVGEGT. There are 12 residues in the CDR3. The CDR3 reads CASSYRADRAFF.

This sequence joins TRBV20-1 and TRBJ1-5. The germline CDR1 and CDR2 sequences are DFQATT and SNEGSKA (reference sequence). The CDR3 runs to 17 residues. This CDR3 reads CSARDRRMGPWGGAQHF.

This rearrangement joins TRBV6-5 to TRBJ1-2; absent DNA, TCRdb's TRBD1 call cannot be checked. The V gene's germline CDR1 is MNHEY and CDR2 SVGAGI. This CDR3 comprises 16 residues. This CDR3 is CASSYRRGLANYGYTF.

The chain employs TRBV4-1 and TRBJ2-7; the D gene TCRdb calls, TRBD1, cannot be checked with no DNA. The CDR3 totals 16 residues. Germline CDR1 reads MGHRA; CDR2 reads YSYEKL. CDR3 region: CASSQGSGQDSYEQYF.

The CDR3 loop is CASSLVIGLGNQPQHF. The V gene is TRBV7-2, the J gene TRBJ1-5. Germline V lookup: CDR1 SGHTA, CDR2 FQGNSA. The CDR3 consists of 16 residues. Full variable domain (remainder filled in from reference TRBV7-2 and TRBJ1-5): GAGVSQSPSNKVTEKGKDVELRCDPISGHTALYWYRQSLGQGLEFLIYFQGNSAPDKSGLPSDRFSAERTGGSVSTLTIQRTQQEDSAVYLCASSLVIGLGNQPQHFGDGTRLSIL.

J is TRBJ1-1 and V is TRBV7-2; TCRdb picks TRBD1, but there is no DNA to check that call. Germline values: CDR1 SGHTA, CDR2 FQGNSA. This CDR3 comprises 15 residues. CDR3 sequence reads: CASSSRTGKRTEAFF.

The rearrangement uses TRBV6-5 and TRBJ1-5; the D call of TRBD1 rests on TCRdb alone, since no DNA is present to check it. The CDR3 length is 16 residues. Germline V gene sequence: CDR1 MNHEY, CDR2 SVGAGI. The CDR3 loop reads CASSSEGRGSNQPQHF.

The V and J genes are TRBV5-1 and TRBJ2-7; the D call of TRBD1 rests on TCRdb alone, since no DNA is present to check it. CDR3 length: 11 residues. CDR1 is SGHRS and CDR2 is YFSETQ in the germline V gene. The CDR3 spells CASSAQGEQYF.

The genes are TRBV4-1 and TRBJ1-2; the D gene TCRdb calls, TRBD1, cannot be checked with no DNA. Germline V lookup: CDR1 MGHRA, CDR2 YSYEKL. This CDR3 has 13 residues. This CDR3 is CASSQGGVGGYTF.

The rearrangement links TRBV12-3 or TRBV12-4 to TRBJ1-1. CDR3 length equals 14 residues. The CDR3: CASSWSAGNTEAFF.

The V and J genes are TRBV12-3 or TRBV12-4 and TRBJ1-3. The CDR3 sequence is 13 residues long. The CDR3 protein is CASSTEVGNTIYF.

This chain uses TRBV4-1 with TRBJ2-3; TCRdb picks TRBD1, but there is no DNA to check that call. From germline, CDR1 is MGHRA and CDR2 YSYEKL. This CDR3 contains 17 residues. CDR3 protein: CASSQDERTPLSDTQYF.

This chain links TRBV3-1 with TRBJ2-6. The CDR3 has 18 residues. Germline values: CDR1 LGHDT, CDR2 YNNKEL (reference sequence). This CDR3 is CASSQVKKAPSGANVLTF.

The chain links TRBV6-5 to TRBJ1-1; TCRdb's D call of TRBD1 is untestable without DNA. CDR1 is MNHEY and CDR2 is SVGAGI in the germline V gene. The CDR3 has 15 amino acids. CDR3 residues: CASSYSPGMNTEAFF.

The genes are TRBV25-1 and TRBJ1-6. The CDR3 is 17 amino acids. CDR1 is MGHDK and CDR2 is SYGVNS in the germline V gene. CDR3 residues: CASRGPHTGTANSPLHF.

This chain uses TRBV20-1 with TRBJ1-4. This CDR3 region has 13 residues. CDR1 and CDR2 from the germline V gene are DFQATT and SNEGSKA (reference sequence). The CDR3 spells CSPHADSGEKLFF.